The 8 T cell receptor beta chains below all came from one sample that was sequenced in a study of control samples from healthy donors and cancer patients. The table came from immunoSEQ multiplex PCR; TCRdb's copy has only in-frame clones and leaves some out. This repertoire shows about 170,000 clones, 88% found once; its top ten account for over 4%. The sequenced material came from blood. The receptors shown here come from a woman aged 30 to 39 in good health.

This clone has just one count. The sample carries other DNA sequences with the same CDR3. The chain couples TRBV24-1 to TRBJ1-1; maybe TRBD1 (5 bases). Germline V lookup: CDR1 KGHDR, CDR2 SFDVKD. The V gene lost 5 bases and the J gene lost 1 base, with 7 bases spanning the gap. This CDR3 spans 13 amino acids. CDR3 nucleotide sequence: TGTGCCACCAGTGTGGGGGGGAACACTGAAGCTTTCTTT. It translates to CATSVGGNTEAFF.

In its sample, this clone was seen once. This chain connects TRBV2 to TRBJ1-3; D not resolved. The CDR3 sequence is 14 residues long. V lost 4 bases, J lost 0 bases, and 7 bases lay in between. The germline V gene encodes CDR1 SNHLY and CDR2 FYNNEI. CDR3 protein: CASSVVRSGNTIYF. In DNA, the CDR3 is TGTGCCAGCAGTGTAGTCCGCTCTGGAAACACCATATATTTT.

This clone occurred a few times. The V call is TRBV3-1 (or the pseudogene TRBV3-2), the J call TRBJ2-2; possibly TRBD2 for D (5 bases). This CDR3 region has 12 residues. Trimming shortened V by 7 bases and J by 13 bases, and 16 bases separated the two germline ends. In germline, CDR1 is LGHDT, CDR2 YNNKEL (reference sequence). CDR3 residues: CASTTIGEMLFF. The CDR3 DNA follows: TGTGCCAGCACCACGATCGGGGAAATGCTGTTTTTT.

The chain uses TRBV7-6 and TRBJ1-1, with unresolved D. Trimming cost V 5 bases and J 6 bases, with 19 bases left between them. Germline CDR1 reads SGHVS; CDR2 reads FNYEAQ. This CDR3 region has 15 residues. The CDR3 protein is CASSQRPDRVAEAFF. CDR3 nucleotides: TGTGCCAGCAGCCAAAGACCCGACCGGGTGGCTGAAGCTTTCTTT. Variable domain in full (rest from reference TRBV7-6 and TRBJ1-1): GAGVSQSPRYKVTKRGQDVALRCDPISGHVSLYWYRQALGQGPEFLTYFNYEAQQDKSGLPNDRFSAERPEGSISTLTIQRTEQRDSAMYRCASSQRPDRVAEAFFGQGTRLTVV.

The chain has TRBV5-6 and TRBJ1-4, with a possible D match to TRBD1 (5 bases). The V end was cut by 5 bases, the J end by 3 bases, with 14 bases between. The CDR3 consists of 15 residues. Looked up from germline, CDR1 is SGHDT and CDR2 is YYEEEE. The CDR3 loop reads CASSWRDGSNEKLFF. The CDR3 DNA sequence: TGTGCCAGCAGTTGGAGGGACGGTTCTAATGAAAAACTGTTTTTT. The variable domain in full, with the rest retrieved from reference TRBV5-6 and TRBJ1-4, is DAGVTQSPTHLIKTRGQQVTLRCSPKSGHDTVSWYQQALGQGPQFIFQYYEEEERQRGNFPDRFSGHQFPNYSSELNVNALLLGDSALYLCASSWRDGSNEKLFFGSGTQLSVL.

This chain joins TRBV5-1 and TRBJ1-5; D call uncertain. Germline lookup yields CDR1 SGHRS and CDR2 YFSETQ. V was shortened by 5 bases and J by 0 bases, with 12 bases between the two germline ends. The CDR3 totals 15 residues. The CDR3 nucleotides are TGCGCCAGCAGAGCAGGTTCCAGTAGCAATCAGCCCCAGCATTTT. Encoded protein: CASRAGSSSNQPQHF.

The chain has TRBV19 and TRBJ1-1; 8 nucleotides agree with TRBD1. V trimming: 7 bases; J trimming: 5 bases; junction bases outside the gene matches: 9. The V gene's germline CDR1 is LNHDA and CDR2 SQIVND (reference sequence). The CDR3 extends over 14 amino acids. The CDR3 sequence: CASNHDRGRTEAFF. CDR3 nucleotides: TGTGCCAGTAATCACGACAGGGGACGTACTGAAGCTTTCTTT.

The V and J genes are TRBV5-4 and TRBJ2-1; no definite D call. Trimming cost V 0 bases and J 4 bases, with 11 bases left between them. Germline assignment: CDR1 SGHNT and CDR2 YYREEE (reference sequence). The CDR3 runs 15 residues. CDR3 sequence: CASSLGLGYYNEQFF. The DNA for the CDR3 is TGTGCCAGCAGCTTGGGGCTAGGGTATTACAATGAGCAGTTCTTC.